This T cell receptor beta chain was sequenced for a study of identical twins. One entry per CDR3 protein results from TCRdb running MiXCR on the 5' RACE reads. Of roughly 710,000 distinct CDR3 sequences listed, 5.5% to 6.5% are singletons. Trimming at V came to 5 bases and at J to 2 bases, leaving 12 bases not matched to a gene. The CDR3 runs to 17 residues. Per germline, CDR1 MDHEN and CDR2 SYDVKM. This clonotype was observed a handful of times. The TCR comes from a man between 18 and 29 years old in good health. The gene calls are TRBV28 and TRBJ2-3; 8 bases match TRBD1. The sequencing sample was made of naive T cells sorted from blood. The CDR3 DNA sequence: TGTGCCAGCAGTGTTCTCGCCGGGACAGGACCCACAGATACGCAGTATTTT. Its translation: CASSVLAGTGPTDTQYF.